Below, 26 T cell receptor beta chains from the same sample are listed, as sequenced in a study of blood T cell repertoires in COVID-19. Here immunoSEQ multiplex PCR was the method, and the copy in TCRdb shows in-frame clones only, minus some. The sample shows 140,000 to 150,000 clones, 75% to 90% of them seen only once. The sequenced sample consisted of peripheral blood. Every receptor here comes from a man in his 70s who had recovered from COVID-19.

V is TRBV27 and J is TRBJ2-2; the match to TRBD1 covers 8 bases. Losses at the gene ends were 6 bases for V and 0 bases for J; bases not matched to a gene: 12. The germline CDR1 and CDR2 sequences are MNHEY and SMNVEV (reference sequence). This CDR3 is 18 amino acids long. In DNA, the CDR3 is TGTGCCAGCAGCCCTTGGGGCGCGGGACAGGCGAACACCGGGGAGCTGTTTTTT. Translation: CASSPWGAGQANTGELFF.

The gene calls are TRBV5-1 and TRBJ2-1; TRBD2 agrees at 14 bases. This CDR3 is 16 amino acids long. V was clipped by 5 bases and J by 5 bases; unmatched bases: 6. CDR1 and CDR2 from the germline V gene are SGHRS and YFSETQ. Here the CDR3 reads CASSRLAGGGHNEQFF. DNA of the CDR3: TGCGCCAGCAGTCGACTAGCGGGAGGGGGACACAATGAGCAGTTCTTC.

This rearrangement joins TRBV13 to TRBJ1-2; the match to TRBD1 covers 10 bases. V lost 3 bases, J lost 4 bases, and 14 bases stayed unmatched. Germline V gene sequence: CDR1 PRHDT, CDR2 FYEKMQ (reference sequence). The CDR3 runs 18 residues. The CDR3 sequence: CASSLGRQGASWTYGYTF. CDR3 coding DNA: TGTGCCAGCAGCTTGGGACGACAGGGGGCAAGTTGGACCTATGGCTACACCTTC.

V is TRBV5-4 and J is TRBJ2-1; D gene uncertain. Germline assignment: CDR1 SGHNT and CDR2 YYREEE (reference sequence). Trimming removed 3 bases from V and 3 bases from J, with 13 bases in between. The CDR3 contains 15 residues. CDR3 protein: CASSSENFGYNEQFF. As DNA, the CDR3 is TGTGCCAGCAGCTCTGAAAATTTCGGCTACAATGAGCAGTTCTTC.

The rearrangement joins TRBV19 to TRBJ2-2, with D possibly matching TRBD2 (6 bases). CDR1 LNHDA and CDR2 SQIVND come from the germline V gene (reference sequence). The CDR3 has 18 residues. Trimming cost V 0 bases and J 5 bases, with 19 bases left between them. CDR3 sequence (DNA): TGTGCCAGTAGTATAGACGCCGGGGCAGGGAGGAGTACCGGGGAGCTGTTTTTT. Translated, it gives CASSIDAGAGRSTGELFF.

About this clone: Other DNA sequences in this sample translate to the same CDR3. The chain carries TRBV29-1 and TRBJ1-2; D uncertain. Germline lookup yields CDR1 SQVTM and CDR2 ANQGSEA. The CDR3 is 12 amino acids. V lost 2 bases and J lost 2, with 6 bases in between. CDR3 in DNA: TGCAGCGTTGAAACAGCCAACTATGGCTACACCTTC. Translation: CSVETANYGYTF.

This clone was picked up a small number of times. This chain joins TRBV19 and TRBJ1-1; D may be TRBD1 (5 bases). Germline V CDR1 and CDR2: LNHDA, SQIVND (reference sequence). V shed 4 bases and J shed 4 bases, with 16 bases lying between them. This CDR3 contains 15 residues. The CDR3 loop is CASSNQYQGGTEAFF. CDR3 in DNA: TGTGCCAGTAGTAACCAATACCAGGGAGGCACTGAAGCTTTCTTT. The full variable domain, its missing parts supplied by reference TRBV19 and TRBJ1-1, is DGGITQSPKYLFRKEGQNVTLSCEQNLNHDAMYWYRQDPGQGLRLIYYSQIVNDFQKGDIAEGYSVSREKKESFPLTVTSAQKNPTAFYLCASSNQYQGGTEAFFGQGTRLTVV.

Many counts were recorded for this clone. One junction end disagrees with the germline gene, perhaps due to a read error. V usage is TRBV12-3 or TRBV12-4 and J usage is TRBJ2-6, with 9 bases identical to TRBD1. This CDR3 is 12 amino acids long. CDR3 region: CASSFLRTGASF. The CDR3 bases are TGTGCCAGCAGTTTCCTACGGACAGGGGCTTCCTTC.

The chain uses TRBV7-9 and TRBJ2-1; no definite D call. The CDR3 runs 16 residues. Germline V gene data show CDR1 as SEHNR and CDR2 as FQNEAQ (reference sequence). V lost 5 bases to trimming and J lost 3 bases, with 17 bases between them. The CDR3, as DNA: TGTGCCAGCAGCCGGGTAGCAGCCCCAATCTACAATGAGCAGTTCTTC. The encoded protein is CASSRVAAPIYNEQFF. The complete variable domain, with remaining parts taken from reference TRBV7-9 and TRBJ2-1, reads DTGVSQNPRHKITKRGQNVTFRCDPISEHNRLYWYRQTLGQGPEFLTYFQNEAQLEKSRLLSDRFSAERPKGSFSTLEIQRTEQGDSAMYLCASSRVAAPIYNEQFFGPGTRLTVL.

The gene calls are TRBV29-1 and TRBJ1-2, with D possibly TRBD1 on 6 matching bases. V shed 7 bases and J shed 0 bases, with 9 bases lying between them. There are 12 residues in the CDR3. The germline V gene has CDR1 SQVTM and CDR2 ANQGSEA. CDR3 in amino acids: CSAGETNYGYTF. The CDR3, as DNA: TGCAGCGCAGGGGAAACTAACTATGGCTACACCTTC.

This clone occurred a few times. The V gene is TRBV6-2 or TRBV6-3, the J gene TRBJ2-7; D remains unclear. The V end lost 0 bases, the J end lost 3 bases, and 18 bases lay between the germline ends. Germline CDR1 MNHEY, CDR2 SVGEGT. The CDR3 sequence is 17 residues long. The CDR3 DNA sequence: TGTGCCAGCAGTTACTCGACAATCCTTGATTCCTACTACGAGCAGTACTTC. It codes for CASSYSTILDSYYEQYF.

This clone was detected only a few times. The genes are TRBV11-2 and TRBJ2-3; TRBD2 agrees at 7 bases. After removal of 1 base from V and 5 bases from J, the junction contained 9 bases not matched to a gene. Per the germline V gene, CDR1 is SGHAT and CDR2 is FQNNGV. CDR3 size: 16 residues. The CDR3 region has the DNA TGTGCCAGCAGCTTAGGAACGGGACTAAACGTAGATACGCAGTATTTT. Translation: CASSLGTGLNVDTQYF.

The rearrangement joins TRBV7-9 to TRBJ1-4, with D tentatively TRBD1 (5 bases). CDR3 length: 14 amino acids. Germline CDR1 SEHNR, CDR2 FQNEAQ (reference sequence). Trimming left V 2 bases short and J 7 bases short, with 11 bases between. The CDR3 nucleotides read TGTGCCAGCAGCTTATCAGGGTGGGGTGAAAAACTGTTTTTT. This encodes CASSLSGWGEKLFF.

This chain links TRBV7-9 with TRBJ2-1; D unresolved. The germline gives CDR1 SEHNR, CDR2 FQNEAQ (reference sequence). The germline V and J ends were trimmed by 7 bases and 4 bases, with 14 bases remaining between them. This CDR3 has 14 residues. Here the CDR3 DNA reads TGTGCCAGCACTATCGAGGTCGGTTACAATGAGCAGTTCTTC. Translating gives CASTIEVGYNEQFF.

This sequence joins TRBV7-8 and TRBJ2-5; 10 nucleotides agree with TRBD2. V shed 8 bases and J 5 bases; nucleotides not matched to a gene: 5. The germline gives CDR1 SGHVS, CDR2 FQNEAQ. This CDR3 has 13 amino acids. CDR3 sequence: CASAPGLAETQYF. The CDR3 DNA is TGTGCCAGCGCCCCGGGACTAGCGGAGACCCAGTACTTC.

The V and J genes are TRBV6-7 and TRBJ1-2; 7 nucleotides agree with TRBD1. TRBV6-7 is marked as an open reading frame, function uncertain. V was pared by 6 bases and J by 6 bases, with 7 bases of the junction left unmatched. CDR3 length: 13 residues. CDR3 in DNA: TGTGCCAGCAGATCAGGGGGTCGGGATGGCTACACCTTC. This sequence encodes CASRSGGRDGYTF.

The rearrangement uses TRBV27 and TRBJ2-1; D unclear. Trimming shortened V by 7 bases and J by 7 bases, and 14 bases separated the two germline ends. This CDR3 has 13 amino acids. In germline, CDR1 is MNHEY, CDR2 SMNVEV (reference sequence). CDR3 loop: CASTSLARNEQFF. DNA of the CDR3: TGTGCCAGCACCTCCCTGGCGAGGAATGAGCAGTTCTTC.

The J gene is TRBJ2-7, the V gene TRBV5-6; D possibly corresponds to TRBD1 (5 bases). Trimming removed 0 bases from V and 2 bases from J, with 12 bases in between. CDR3 length: 15 amino acids. Germline CDR1 SGHDT, CDR2 YYEEEE. The CDR3 protein is CASSLVAGPTYEQYF. CDR3 DNA sequence: TGTGCCAGCAGCTTGGTGGCAGGGCCAACCTACGAGCAGTACTTC.

In this sample, this clone turned up a few times. The rearrangement uses TRBV4-1 and TRBJ1-6; D possibly corresponds to TRBD1 (5 bases). Germline assignment: CDR1 MGHRA and CDR2 YSYEKL. V shed 2 bases and J shed 7 bases, with 12 bases lying between them. CDR3 length equals 15 residues. The CDR3 loop reads CASSQTRAKNSPLHF. CDR3 coding DNA: TGCGCCAGCAGCCAAACCAGGGCAAAGAATTCACCCCTCCACTTT.

V is TRBV7-2 and J is TRBJ1-3; unclear D gene. The CDR3 runs to 11 residues. The V gene lost 8 bases and the J gene lost 9 bases, with 11 bases spanning the gap. Germline V gives CDR1 SGHTA, CDR2 FQGNSA. The CDR3 protein is CASSPSSTIYF. Written as DNA, the CDR3 is TGTGCCAGCTCCCCATCTAGCACCATATATTTT.

The chain couples TRBV28 to TRBJ2-2; 8 nucleotides match TRBD2. CDR1 and CDR2 (germline): MDHEN, SYDVKM. V shed 6 bases, J shed 9 bases, and the junction held 27 bases outside the gene matches. This CDR3 region has 20 residues. CDR3 in amino acids: CASSSMLGSGARGVHRELFF. CDR3 in DNA: TGTGCCAGCAGCTCTATGTTGGGTAGCGGGGCCAGAGGGGTTCACCGGGAGCTGTTTTTT. The full variable domain, with the rest looked up from reference TRBV28 and TRBJ2-2, is DVKVTQSSRYLVKRTGEKVFLECVQDMDHENMFWYRQDPGLGLRLIYFSYDVKMKEKGDIPEGYSVSREKKERFSLILESASTNQTSMYLCASSSMLGSGARGVHRELFFGEGSRLTVL.

The genes are TRBV7-2 and TRBJ2-7; D is perhaps TRBD2 (6 bases). Deletions cut 2 bases from V and 1 base from J, with 12 bases between. The CDR3 extends over 15 amino acids. CDR1 is SGHTA and CDR2 is FQGNSA in the germline V gene. This CDR3 is CASSLITSSSYEQYF. CDR3 in DNA: TGTGCCAGCAGCTTAATAACTAGCTCTTCCTACGAGCAGTACTTC.

Details on this clone: Other DNA sequences in this specimen translate into the identical CDR3. J is TRBJ2-7 and V is TRBV10-1, with D tentatively TRBD2 (6 bases). V was trimmed by 5 bases and J by 0 bases, leaving 8 bases between them. The CDR3 runs to 13 residues. The germline gives CDR1 WNHNN, CDR2 SYGVQD (reference sequence). The CDR3 loop is CASSPGSSYEQYF. The CDR3 nucleotides are TGCGCCAGCAGTCCCGGGAGCTCCTACGAGCAGTACTTC.

This chain's CDR3 is CASSFSQQGNEKLFF. The CDR3 nucleotides read TGCGCCAGCAGCTTTAGCCAACAGGGGAATGAAAAACTGTTTTTT. The chain couples TRBV5-1 to TRBJ1-4; 7 positions match TRBD1. V shed 2 bases and J 5 bases; nucleotides not matched to a gene: 6. The CDR3 sequence is 15 residues long. The germline V gene has CDR1 SGHRS and CDR2 YFSETQ.

CDR3 region: CASSLEGLGQPQHF. In nucleotides, the CDR3 is TGTGCCAGCAGCTTAGAGGGGCTGGGACAGCCCCAGCATTTT. The chain couples TRBV7-9 to TRBJ1-5, with TRBD1 as a possible D gene (5 bases). The CDR3 loop spans 14 amino acids. Germline CDR1 and CDR2: SEHNR and FQNEAQ (reference sequence). V lost 1 base and J 7 bases, leaving 11 bases between the germline ends. Together with reference TRBV7-9 and TRBJ1-5, the CDR3 gives the full variable domain: DTGVSQNPRHKITKRGQNVTFRCDPISEHNRLYWYRQTLGQGPEFLTYFQNEAQLEKSRLLSDRFSAERPKGSFSTLEIQRTEQGDSAMYLCASSLEGLGQPQHFGDGTRLSIL.

The J gene is TRBJ2-3, the V gene TRBV6-5; possible D gene TRBD2, 6 bases. CDR3 size: 15 residues. V was cut by 7 bases and J by 3 bases, with 17 bases left in between. Looked up from germline, CDR1 is MNHEY and CDR2 is SVGAGI. The CDR3 sequence is CASMGWASETDTQYF. As DNA, the CDR3 is TGTGCCAGCATGGGGTGGGCTAGCGAAACAGATACGCAGTATTTT.